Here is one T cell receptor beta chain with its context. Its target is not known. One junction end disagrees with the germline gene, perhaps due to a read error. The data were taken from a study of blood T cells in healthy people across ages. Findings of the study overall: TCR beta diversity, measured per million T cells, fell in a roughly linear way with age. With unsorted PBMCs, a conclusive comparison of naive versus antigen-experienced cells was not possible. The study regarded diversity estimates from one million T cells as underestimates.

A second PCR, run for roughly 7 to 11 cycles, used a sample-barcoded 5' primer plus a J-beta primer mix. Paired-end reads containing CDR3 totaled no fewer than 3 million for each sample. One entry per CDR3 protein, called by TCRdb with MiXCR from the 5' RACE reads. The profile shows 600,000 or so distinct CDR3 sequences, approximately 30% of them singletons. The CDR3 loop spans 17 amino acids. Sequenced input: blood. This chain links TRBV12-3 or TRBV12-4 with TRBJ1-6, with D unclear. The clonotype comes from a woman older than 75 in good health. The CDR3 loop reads CASSLGLTSSYNSPPHF. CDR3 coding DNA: TGTGCCAGCAGTTTAGGGCTTACCAGCTCCTATAATTCACCCCCCCACTTT.